Below, 21 T cell receptor beta chains from the same sample are listed, as sequenced in a study of long-term antiretroviral therapy in people with HIV. Version v3.0 of the immunoSEQ assay ran at survey level. Clones were sequenced by immunoSEQ multiplex PCR, and TCRdb holds only the in-frame ones, with some missing. Of approximately 17,000 clones listed, 60% to 80% are singletons. The source was unsorted PBMCs, collected around 2.2 years before starting antiretroviral therapy. The receptors originated from a man aged 30 to 39 with HIV.

CDR3 in amino acids: CASKKNQGGVETQYF. The DNA for the CDR3 is TGTGCCAGCAAAAAGAATCAGGGTGGCGTGGAGACCCAGTACTTC. V gene TRBV11-2 combines with J gene TRBJ2-5; D perhaps matches TRBD1 (5 bases). The CDR3 contains 15 residues. V was cut by 7 bases and J by 5 bases, with 20 bases left in between. The germline V gene encodes CDR1 SGHAT and CDR2 FQNNGV.

V is TRBV7-2 and J is TRBJ1-5; D is undetermined. CDR1 SGHTA and CDR2 FQGNSA come from the germline V gene. The length of the CDR3 is 16 residues. Deletions cut 0 bases from V and 6 bases from J, with 15 bases between. The CDR3 nucleotides are TGTGCCAGCAGCTTAGCCGGTGTGACGGTGGCTCAGCCCCAGCATTTT. This codes for CASSLAGVTVAQPQHF. The whole variable domain, remainder taken from reference TRBV7-2 and TRBJ1-5, is GAGVSQSPSNKVTEKGKDVELRCDPISGHTALYWYRQSLGQGLEFLIYFQGNSAPDKSGLPSDRFSAERTGGSVSTLTIQRTQQEDSAVYLCASSLAGVTVAQPQHFGDGTRLSIL.

The V call is TRBV19, the J call TRBJ2-1; 8 bases map to TRBD2. V gave up 6 bases and J gave up 5 bases; unmatched junction bases: 6. Germline CDR1 LNHDA, CDR2 SQIVND (reference sequence). The CDR3 is 14 residues long. The CDR3 spells CASRAGEANNEQFF. The CDR3 DNA sequence: TGTGCCAGTAGAGCGGGGGAGGCGAACAATGAGCAGTTCTTC.

The V call is TRBV10-1, the J call TRBJ1-5, with a possible D match to TRBD1 (6 bases). This CDR3 is 19 amino acids long. The V and J ends lost 0 bases and 1 base respectively, with 19 bases between them. The germline V gene encodes CDR1 WNHNN and CDR2 SYGVQD (reference sequence). In DNA, the CDR3 is TGCGCCAGCAGTGAGTCTAGGGGGGGAGCACCGGGCAGCAATCAGCCCCAGCATTTT. The encoded protein is CASSESRGGAPGSNQPQHF.

The chain carries TRBV7-9 and TRBJ1-1; TRBD1 is a possible D gene (5 bases). V was pared by 1 base and J by 4 bases, with 19 bases between. The CDR3 spans 17 residues. From germline, CDR1 is SEHNR and CDR2 FQNEAQ (reference sequence). This CDR3 reads CASSLESTSGVGTEAFF. The CDR3 nucleotides read TGTGCCAGCAGCTTAGAGAGCACCTCGGGGGTAGGCACTGAAGCTTTCTTT.

This rearrangement joins TRBV7-8 to TRBJ1-6, with 7 bases that match TRBD1. Trimming removed 5 bases from V and 3 bases from J; junction bases left unmatched: 4. CDR1 and CDR2 from the germline V gene are SGHVS and FQNEAQ. This CDR3 comprises 15 residues. The CDR3: CASSPRDSYNSPLHF. The CDR3 DNA follows: TGTGCCAGCAGCCCCCGGGACAGCTATAATTCACCCCTCCACTTT.

The V gene is TRBV15, the J gene TRBJ1-3, with 8 bases identical to TRBD1. With V trimmed by 3 bases and J by 2 bases, 6 bases remained unmatched. The CDR3 runs to 16 residues. The germline CDR1 and CDR2 sequences are LNHNV and YYDKDF (reference sequence). The CDR3 is CATSSLDRGAGNTIYF. The CDR3 DNA is TGTGCCACCAGCAGTCTTGACAGGGGAGCTGGAAACACCATATATTTT.

This clone was counted a single time. CDR3 bases: TGTGCCAGCAGCATGGACAATGAGCAGTTCTTC. Amino acids: CASSMDNEQFF. The chain employs TRBV7-9 and TRBJ2-1, with D unclear. The length of the CDR3 is 11 residues. V lost 5 bases, J lost 5 bases, and 4 bases lay in between. CDR1 SEHNR and CDR2 FQNEAQ come from the germline V gene (reference sequence).

The chain couples TRBV7-9 to TRBJ2-6; D call uncertain. Germline V lookup: CDR1 SEHNR, CDR2 FQNEAQ (reference sequence). The CDR3 extends over 11 amino acids. V was shortened by 5 bases and J by 12 bases, with 8 bases between the two germline ends. The CDR3 sequence: CASSPSSVLTF. The CDR3, as DNA: TGTGCCAGCAGCCCCAGTTCCGTCCTGACTTTC.

The V and J genes are TRBV30 and TRBJ1-2, with D possibly TRBD1 on 6 matching bases. Germline V gene lookup returns CDR1 GTSNPN and CDR2 SVGIG (reference sequence). Trimming removed 5 bases at V and 0 bases at J, with 16 bases between. The length of the CDR3 is 15 residues. CDR3 sequence: CAWHSWGAANYGYTF. The CDR3 DNA reads TGTGCCTGGCACTCGTGGGGGGCAGCTAACTATGGCTACACCTTC.

CDR3: CASSPGQGSNQPQHF. The CDR3 region has the DNA TGTGCCAGCAGCCCGGGACAGGGTAGCAATCAGCCCCAGCATTTT. The chain carries TRBV9 and TRBJ1-5, with 9 bases matching TRBD1. CDR1 is SGDLS and CDR2 is YYNGEE in the germline V gene. The CDR3 sequence is 15 residues long. The ends lost 4 bases at V and 0 bases at J; junction bases unmatched: 2.

This chain links TRBV7-2 with TRBJ2-3; the D is unclear. V lost 6 bases and J 4 bases, leaving 8 bases between the germline ends. This CDR3 region has 12 residues. In germline, CDR1 is SGHTA, CDR2 FQGNSA. The DNA for the CDR3 is TGTGCCAGCAGGCCCGGATCAGATACGCAGTATTTT. It yields the protein CASRPGSDTQYF.

V is TRBV11-3 and J is TRBJ2-2; TRBD1 agrees at 8 bases. Germline loops: CDR1 SGHNT, CDR2 YENEEA. J was trimmed by 5 bases and V by 2 bases; bases with no gene match: 7. The CDR3 has 16 residues. Here the CDR3 DNA reads TGTGCCAGCAGCTTAAATCAGGGGGCGCGGACCGGGGAGCTGTTTTTT. It codes for CASSLNQGARTGELFF.

This chain joins TRBV7-9 and TRBJ2-2; D unclear. CDR3 size: 12 residues. In germline, CDR1 is SEHNR, CDR2 FQNEAQ (reference sequence). The V end lost 4 bases, the J end lost 2 bases, and 2 bases lay between the germline ends. The CDR3 protein is CASSSNTGELFF. The CDR3 nucleotides are TGTGCCAGCAGCTCCAACACCGGGGAGCTGTTTTTT.

The rearrangement uses TRBV19 and TRBJ1-2; D gene ambiguous. Germline-derived CDR1 and CDR2 are LNHDA and SQIVND (reference sequence). This CDR3 comprises 13 residues. V lost 3 bases, J lost 3 bases, and 8 bases lay in between. The CDR3 DNA sequence: TGTGCCAGTAGTATCACGGGAGACTATGGCTACACCTTC. It codes for CASSITGDYGYTF.

The rearrangement uses TRBV5-1 and TRBJ2-5; TRBD2 might be the D (7 bases). Trimming left V 3 bases short and J 5 bases short, with 17 bases between. CDR1 SGHRS and CDR2 YFSETQ come from the germline V gene. CDR3 length: 15 amino acids. The CDR3 sequence is CASSSVRGGGETQYF. The CDR3 DNA reads as TGCGCCAGCAGCTCCGTCAGGGGCGGGGGTGAGACCCAGTACTTC. The whole variable domain, remainder taken from reference TRBV5-1 and TRBJ2-5, is KAGVTQTPRYLIKTRGQQVTLSCSPISGHRSVSWYQQTPGQGLQFLFEYFSETQRNKGNFPGRFSGRQFSNSRSEMNVSTLELGDSALYLCASSSVRGGGETQYFGPGTRLLVL.

This chain uses TRBV19 with TRBJ2-7, with unresolved D. Germline V gene lookup returns CDR1 LNHDA and CDR2 SQIVND (reference sequence). Between the trimmed V and J ends, which lost 8 bases and 0 bases, there was a span of 11 bases. This CDR3 is 13 amino acids long. CDR3 sequence: CASPGRYSYEQYF. The CDR3 region has the DNA TGTGCCAGTCCTGGACGGTACTCCTACGAGCAGTACTTC.

The rearrangement links TRBV10-2 to TRBJ2-7, with D perhaps TRBD2 (7 bases). The CDR3 is 16 residues long. From germline, CDR1 is WSHSY and CDR2 SAAADI. V lost 8 bases to trimming and J lost 5 bases, with 25 bases between them. The CDR3 reads CASPRGPQAAGDEQYF. For the CDR3, the DNA is TGCGCCAGCCCTCGGGGGCCACAGGCGGCGGGGGACGAGCAGTACTTC.

The chain is built from TRBV30 and TRBJ2-2; D unclear. Germline V lookup: CDR1 GTSNPN, CDR2 SVGIG (reference sequence). The V end was cut by 1 base, the J end by 7 bases, with 4 bases between. The CDR3 spans 11 residues. The CDR3 loop reads CAWSGGGELFF. DNA for the CDR3: TGTGCCTGGAGTGGAGGCGGGGAGCTGTTTTTT.

CDR3 DNA: TGTGCCAGCAGCTTCGGGTACACTGAAGCTTTCTTT. Its protein product is CASSFGYTEAFF. This rearrangement joins TRBV13 to TRBJ1-1; D unclear. The germline V gene encodes CDR1 PRHDT and CDR2 FYEKMQ (reference sequence). The ends were cut back, 3 bases at V and 3 bases at J, with 5 bases in the middle. The CDR3 length is 12 residues.

The chain uses TRBV6-5 and TRBJ2-2; D tentatively reads TRBD1 or TRBD2 (5 bases each). This CDR3 is built from 15 residues. In germline, CDR1 is MNHEY, CDR2 SVGAGI. Trimming removed 7 bases from V and 7 bases from J, with 19 bases in between. The CDR3 DNA follows: TGTGCCAGCACCCCGGGGACCCACCTTTTCGGGGAGCTGTTTTTT. This translates into CASTPGTHLFGELFF.